Presented here are 7 T cell receptor beta chains from one specimen sequenced in a study of blood T cell repertoires in COVID-19. Profiling relied on immunoSEQ multiplex PCR, and the TCRdb table lists in-frame clones only, not all of them. The table lists 350,000 to 400,000 clones, under 90% of them singletons. The sequenced sample consisted of PBMCs or T cells enriched from blood (not recorded which). Receptors originate from a woman between 25 and 40 years old who had recovered from COVID-19.

The chain couples TRBV6-2 or TRBV6-3 to TRBJ1-3; 8 bases fit TRBD1. After removal of 6 bases from V and 6 bases from J, the junction contained 16 bases not matched to a gene. Germline CDR1 and CDR2: MNHEY and SVGEGT. The CDR3 consists of 17 residues. CDR3 residues: CASSDPTGANPENTIYF. The CDR3 DNA sequence: TGTGCCAGCAGCGACCCGACAGGGGCAAATCCTGAAAACACCATATATTTT.

V is TRBV19 and J is TRBJ2-7; D might be TRBD1 (6 bases). Germline V gene data show CDR1 as LNHDA and CDR2 as SQIVND (reference sequence). The CDR3 length is 16 residues. The V end was cut by 3 bases, the J end by 7 bases, with 22 bases between. CDR3 DNA: TGTGCCAGTAGTATGGAAGTTAGACAGGCGCCCCGAGAGCAGTACTTC. This codes for CASSMEVRQAPREQYF.

This clone was recorded a few times. V usage is TRBV19 and J usage is TRBJ2-7; weak D call: TRBD1 (5 bases). Trimming took off 5 bases at V and 6 bases at J, with 17 bases between the two ends. This CDR3 is built from 14 residues. CDR1 and CDR2 from the germline V gene are LNHDA and SQIVND (reference sequence). The CDR3 bases are TGTGCCAGTAGTGTCCCGCAGGGCTCACGCGAGCAGTACTTC. The encoded protein is CASSVPQGSREQYF.

The J gene is TRBJ1-2, the V gene TRBV6-5, with TRBD1 matching 10 bases. Germline lookup yields CDR1 MNHEY and CDR2 SVGAGI. V dropped 5 bases and J dropped 8; count of bases not matched to a gene: 11. The CDR3 covers 15 residues. The CDR3 coding sequence is TGTGCCAGCAGTCAAAACTCCGGGACAGGGGTCGGCTACACCTTC. Translation: CASSQNSGTGVGYTF.

The chain recombines TRBV28 with TRBJ1-6; 8 nucleotides align to TRBD1. With 5 bases clipped from V and 6 bases from J, the junction kept 3 bases outside the gene matches. This CDR3 has 14 residues. Germline V gives CDR1 MDHEN, CDR2 SYDVKM. In DNA form, the CDR3 reads TGTGCCAGCAGTACGGGACAGGTTAATTCACCCCTCCACTTT. It specifies CASSTGQVNSPLHF.

The chain is built from TRBV4-3 and TRBJ2-2, with D hard to call. Trimming shortened V by 0 bases and J by 5 bases, and 10 bases separated the two germline ends. Germline V gene lookup returns CDR1 LGHNA and CDR2 YSLEER. The CDR3 spans 15 residues. CDR3 nucleotides: TGCGCCAGCAGCCAAGATTCGGGTAGTACCGGGGAGCTGTTTTTT. Its translation: CASSQDSGSTGELFF.

This clone was counted a few times. This specimen includes other DNA sequences encoding the same CDR3. J is TRBJ1-3 and V is TRBV5-1, with 8 bases identical to TRBD1. Looked up from germline, CDR1 is SGHRS and CDR2 is YFSETQ. V lost 4 bases, J lost 2 bases, and 2 bases stayed unmatched. This CDR3 comprises 14 residues. The CDR3 DNA is TGCGCCAGCAGCCCGACAGGGGCTGGAAACACCATATATTTT. As protein: CASSPTGAGNTIYF.